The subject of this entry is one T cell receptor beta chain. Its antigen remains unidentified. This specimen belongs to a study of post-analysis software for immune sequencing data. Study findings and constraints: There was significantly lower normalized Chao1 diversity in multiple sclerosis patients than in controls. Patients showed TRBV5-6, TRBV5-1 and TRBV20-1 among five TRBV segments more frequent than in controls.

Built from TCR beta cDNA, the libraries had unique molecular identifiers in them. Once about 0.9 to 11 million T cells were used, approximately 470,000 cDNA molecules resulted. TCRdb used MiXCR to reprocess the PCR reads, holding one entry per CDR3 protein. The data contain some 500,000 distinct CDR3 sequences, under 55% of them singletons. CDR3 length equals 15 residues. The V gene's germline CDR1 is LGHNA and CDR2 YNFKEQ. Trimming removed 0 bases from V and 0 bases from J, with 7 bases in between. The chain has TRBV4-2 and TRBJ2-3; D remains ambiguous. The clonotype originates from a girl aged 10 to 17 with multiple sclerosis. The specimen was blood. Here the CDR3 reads CASSQEEDSTDTQYF. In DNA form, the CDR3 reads TGTGCCAGCAGCCAAGAAGAAGACAGCACAGATACGCAGTATTTT.